This entry lists 18 T cell receptor beta chains sequenced from one sample in a study of T cell changes during pregnancy in multiple sclerosis. Only in-frame clones appear in the TCRdb table, and some are missing; sequencing was by immunoSEQ multiplex PCR. The repertoire consists of some 110,000 clones, with about 89% occurring once and the leading ten covering over 1.5%. Sequences were derived from peripheral blood, sampled before pregnancy. These receptors were collected from a female donor with multiple sclerosis, enrolled in a pregnancy study.

V is TRBV2 and J is TRBJ2-1; 10 bases map to TRBD2. This CDR3 contains 17 residues. The V and J ends lost 0 bases and 5 bases, in that order; junction bases with no gene match: 7. Germline V gene data show CDR1 as SNHLY and CDR2 as FYNNEI. The CDR3 bases are TGTGCCAGCAGTGAAGCGCTCCAGGGACTAGCGAACAATGAGCAGTTCTTC. Translated, it gives CASSEALQGLANNEQFF.

The rearrangement joins TRBV5-6 to TRBJ2-1; D perhaps matches TRBD1 (5 bases). The CDR3 runs to 14 residues. CDR1 SGHDT and CDR2 YYEEEE come from the germline V gene. Trimming removed 2 bases at V and 2 bases at J, with 8 bases between. The CDR3 DNA reads TGTGCCAGCAGCTTTAGGGGCCCCTACAATGAGCAGTTCTTC. Amino acids: CASSFRGPYNEQFF.

The chain is built from TRBV28 and TRBJ1-2; maybe TRBD1 (5 bases). Germline V lookup: CDR1 MDHEN, CDR2 SYDVKM. Trimming removed 3 bases from V and 0 bases from J, with 17 bases in between. The CDR3 is 17 residues long. The CDR3 sequence: CASSFHPAGSANYGYTF. The DNA for the CDR3 is TGTGCCAGCAGTTTTCACCCGGCAGGGTCCGCTAACTATGGCTACACCTTC.

The genes are TRBV18 and TRBJ2-4; 8 bases match TRBD2. CDR3 length: 14 residues. J gave up 7 bases and V 3 bases, and 5 bases lay outside the gene matches. The germline CDR1 and CDR2 sequences are KGHSH and LQKENI. CDR3 protein: CASSPGTSKNIQYF. CDR3 DNA sequence: TGTGCCAGCTCACCTGGGACTAGTAAGAACATTCAGTACTTC.

The chain is built from TRBV28 and TRBJ2-7, with 12 positions matching TRBD2. There are 13 residues in the CDR3. Germline values: CDR1 MDHEN, CDR2 SYDVKM. V shed 11 bases and J 7 bases; nucleotides not matched to a gene: 9. CDR3 DNA: TGTGCCTGTCGCCTAGCGGGAGGGGGGGAGCAGTACTTC. The encoded protein is CACRLAGGGEQYF.

The chain couples TRBV2 to TRBJ2-5; possibly TRBD1 for D (6 bases). This CDR3 comprises 12 residues. CDR1 is SNHLY and CDR2 is FYNNEI in the germline V gene. Between the trimmed V and J ends, which lost 10 bases and 4 bases, there was a span of 13 bases. For the CDR3, the DNA is TGTGCCACACTAACAGGGTCAGAGACCCAGTACTTC. This encodes CATLTGSETQYF.

This chain connects TRBV6-5 to TRBJ1-3; D not certain. Germline values: CDR1 MNHEY, CDR2 SVGAGI. Trimming pared 2 bases from V and 0 bases from J, leaving 8 bases between. The CDR3 runs 15 residues. CDR3: CASSYKQFSGNTIYF. The DNA for the CDR3 is TGTGCCAGCAGTTACAAACAGTTCTCTGGAAACACCATATATTTT.

The chain is built from TRBV18 and TRBJ2-5; D is uncertain. Germline CDR1 and CDR2: KGHSH and LQKENI. V dropped 1 base and J dropped 5 bases, with 8 bases sitting between them. The CDR3 loop spans 13 amino acids. The CDR3 sequence is CASSPRSSETQYF. The CDR3, as DNA: TGTGCCAGCTCACCACGTTCTTCTGAGACCCAGTACTTC.

The V call is TRBV7-9, the J call TRBJ2-5; the D is unclear. Germline V lookup: CDR1 SEHNR, CDR2 FQNEAQ (reference sequence). V shed 4 bases and J shed 0 bases, with 9 bases lying between them. CDR3 length: 14 residues. CDR3: CASSSGEYQETQYF. CDR3 DNA: TGTGCCAGCAGCTCAGGCGAGTACCAAGAGACCCAGTACTTC.

This chain links TRBV29-1 with TRBJ2-2; TRBD2 might be the D (5 bases). CDR3 length: 14 residues. Germline-derived CDR1 and CDR2 are SQVTM and ANQGSEA. The ends were cut back, 5 bases at V and 0 bases at J, with 10 bases in the middle. DNA of the CDR3: TGCAGCGTTTCGGAGCGGACGAACACCGGGGAGCTGTTTTTT. It yields the protein CSVSERTNTGELFF.

This clone turned up a few times. CDR3 in DNA: TGTGCCTGGAGTATAACTCGGGGGAACACTGAAGCTTTCTTT. It codes for CAWSITRGNTEAFF. V gene TRBV30 combines with J gene TRBJ1-1; D unclear. Deletions cut 2 bases from V and 1 base from J, with 11 bases between. The CDR3 sequence is 14 residues long. In germline, CDR1 is GTSNPN, CDR2 SVGIG (reference sequence).

V and J are TRBV7-2 and TRBJ2-1; 7 bases fit TRBD2. Losses at the gene ends were 5 bases for V and 10 bases for J; bases not matched to a gene: 8. CDR1 is SGHTA, CDR2 FQGNSA, per germline. This CDR3 is 13 amino acids long. Written as DNA, the CDR3 is TGTGCCAGCAGCGCCGGGACCGGGGGGGAGCAGTTCTTC. Encoded protein: CASSAGTGGEQFF.

This chain uses TRBV7-9 with TRBJ2-1; possibly TRBD1 for D (6 bases). Germline assignment: CDR1 SEHNR and CDR2 FQNEAQ (reference sequence). The CDR3 runs to 15 residues. V was shortened by 2 bases and J by 7 bases, with 15 bases between the two germline ends. CDR3 loop: CASSLRAGVRNEQFF. As DNA, the CDR3 is TGTGCCAGCAGCTTACGGGCAGGGGTAAGAAATGAGCAGTTCTTC.

V is TRBV10-3 and J is TRBJ2-3, with D possibly being TRBD2 (6 bases). CDR3 length equals 15 residues. CDR1 is ENHRY and CDR2 is SYGVKD in the germline V gene. The germline V and J ends were trimmed by 8 bases and 0 bases, with 15 bases remaining between them. CDR3 DNA sequence: TGTGCCATCGGGGTAGGAGGGAAGAGCACAGATACGCAGTATTTT. This codes for CAIGVGGKSTDTQYF.

J is TRBJ2-5 and V is TRBV18; TRBD1 might be the D (5 bases). Germline lookup yields CDR1 KGHSH and CDR2 LQKENI. V gave up 1 base and J gave up 4 bases, with 10 bases separating them. This CDR3 region has 14 residues. CDR3 amino acids: CASSPLGQGETQYF. In DNA form, the CDR3 reads TGTGCCAGCTCACCACTGGGGCAGGGAGAGACCCAGTACTTC.

The rearrangement links TRBV11-2 to TRBJ2-7; TRBD2 agrees at 9 bases. Germline CDR1 and CDR2: SGHAT and FQNNGV. V shed 4 bases and J 1 base; nucleotides not matched to a gene: 5. The CDR3 spans 15 residues. CDR3 nucleotide sequence: TGTGCCAGCAGCTCCCGACTAGCGGTTTCCTACGAGCAGTACTTC. Translated: CASSSRLAVSYEQYF.

V usage is TRBV7-9 and J usage is TRBJ1-4; 8 bases align to TRBD1. With V trimmed by 8 bases and J by 4 bases, 6 bases remained unmatched. CDR3 length: 14 residues. The germline gives CDR1 SEHNR, CDR2 FQNEAQ (reference sequence). CDR3 protein: CASGEQGDNEKLFF. The CDR3 bases are TGTGCCAGCGGGGAACAGGGGGATAATGAAAAACTGTTTTTT.

The rearrangement joins TRBV6-1 to TRBJ1-5; 8 nucleotides match TRBD1. This CDR3 comprises 13 residues. CDR1 MNHNS and CDR2 SASEGT come from the germline V gene. Trimming cost V 6 bases and J 6 bases; bases outside gene matches: 4. CDR3 sequence (DNA): TGTGCCAGCAGGACAGGGGATGGTCAGCCCCAGCATTTT. This codes for CASRTGDGQPQHF.